The clone carrying this T cell receptor (beta chain) appeared a few times. The CDR3 has 15 amino acids. Trimming cost V 5 bases and J 0 bases, with 10 bases left between them. Germline CDR1 is SEHNR and CDR2 is FQNEAQ (reference sequence). Profiled with immunoSEQ multiplex PCR; TCRdb holds only in-frame clones, not every one. The table lists roughly 240,000 clones, around 87% of them singletons. This record belongs to a study of blood T cell repertoires in COVID-19. Overall study: Whether acute or convalescent, the COVID-19 samples came from the United States, Italy and Spain.

The sample taken for sequencing was peripheral blood. The chain couples TRBV7-9 to TRBJ2-2, with D possibly matching TRBD1 (6 bases). This sequence originates from a man between 18 and 35 years old with active or convalescent COVID-19. As DNA, the CDR3 is TGTGCCAGCAGCCTCGGACAGTCGAACACCGGGGAGCTGTTTTTT. Translated, it gives CASSLGQSNTGELFF.